A single sample is the source of the 21 T cell receptor beta chains below, sequenced in a study of shared clonotypes between healthy human individuals. The data were produced by immunoSEQ multiplex PCR, yet TCRdb's version contains in-frame clones alone and is incomplete. The table has fewer than 3 million clones, 92% seen once. Sequenced input: naive CD4+ T cells from PBMCs. The subset denotes: CD45RA+ positively selected. The receptors were gathered from a man aged 18 to 29 in good health. Some clones in this sample may be carry-over from other donors' samples.

V gene TRBV12-5 combines with J gene TRBJ2-5, with TRBD1 matching over 8 bases. This CDR3 spans 13 amino acids. J was trimmed by 7 bases and V by 5 bases; bases with no gene match: 6. Germline CDR1 and CDR2: LGHNT and FRNRAP. The CDR3 reads CASGLGQGGTQYF. As DNA, the CDR3 is TGTGCTAGTGGTCTAGGACAGGGAGGGACCCAGTACTTC.

This clone was counted only a few times. The V and J genes are TRBV2 and TRBJ1-1; D is ambiguous. The CDR3 runs to 14 residues. Trimming removed 5 bases at V and 1 base at J, with 11 bases between. Germline V gene lookup returns CDR1 SNHLY and CDR2 FYNNEI. CDR3 nucleotide sequence: TGTGCCAGCAGTCACGATTCAGGGAACACTGAAGCTTTCTTT. This encodes CASSHDSGNTEAFF.

This chain links TRBV5-1 with TRBJ1-5, with D maybe TRBD1 (5 bases). Trimming stripped 4 bases from V and 5 bases from J, with 16 bases between. Germline loops: CDR1 SGHRS, CDR2 YFSETQ. The CDR3 is made up of 15 amino acids. The CDR3 bases are TGCGCCAGCAGCCCGGCCCAGGGAGCGGATCAGCCCCAGCATTTT. It yields the protein CASSPAQGADQPQHF.

This clone was seen more than once but under ten times. The sample carries other DNA sequences with the same CDR3. The chain combines TRBV18 with TRBJ1-1; no reliable D call. V was clipped by 2 bases and J by 2 bases, with 6 bases between them. Germline-derived CDR1 and CDR2 are KGHSH and LQKENI. The CDR3 covers 13 residues. This CDR3 is CASSPNSNTEAFF. CDR3 DNA sequence: TGTGCCAGCTCACCAAATTCCAACACTGAAGCTTTCTTT.

The rearrangement links TRBV27 to TRBJ1-1; D remains unclear. Germline assignment: CDR1 MNHEY and CDR2 SMNVEV (reference sequence). The CDR3 spans 13 residues. Trimming took off 4 bases at V and 11 bases at J, with 17 bases between the two ends. CDR3 sequence: CASSSPPSAHAFF. In DNA, the CDR3 is TGTGCCAGCAGTTCCCCCCCCAGTGCCCACGCTTTCTTT.

This sequence joins TRBV18 and TRBJ2-3; D not certain. This CDR3 has 14 amino acids. Trimming took 5 bases from V and 1 from J, leaving 10 bases between them. The germline V gene encodes CDR1 KGHSH and CDR2 LQKENI. CDR3 protein: CASSFLSGTDTQYF. Here the CDR3 DNA reads TGTGCCAGCTCATTCCTCTCAGGCACAGATACGCAGTATTTT.

This clone was counted a few times. In the same sample, other DNA sequences code for this CDR3. J is TRBJ1-1 and V is TRBV6-1; D is undetermined. CDR3 length: 12 residues. V gave up 6 bases and J gave up 0 bases, with 5 bases separating them. CDR1 is MNHNS and CDR2 is SASEGT in the germline V gene. DNA for the CDR3: TGTGCCAGCAGGGCCCTGAACACTGAAGCTTTCTTT. As protein: CASRALNTEAFF.

V usage is TRBV14 and J usage is TRBJ2-2; D possibly corresponds to TRBD1 (6 bases). The CDR3 has 16 residues. Germline loops: CDR1 SGHDN, CDR2 FVKESK. The V end was cut by 5 bases, the J end by 4 bases, with 17 bases between. The CDR3 DNA is TGTGCCAGCAGCGCCCGTTGGGGGCTGGGCACCGGGGAGCTGTTTTTT. Translated: CASSARWGLGTGELFF. Together with reference TRBV14 and TRBJ2-2, the CDR3 gives the full variable domain: EAGVTQFPSHSVIEKGQTVTLRCDPISGHDNLYWYRRVMGKEIKFLLHFVKESKQDESGMPNNRFLAERTGGTYSTLKVQPAELEDSGVYFCASSARWGLGTGELFFGEGSRLTVL.

This clone was seen just once. The CDR3 loop reads CASSLDPDSPRGNSGNTIYF. As DNA, the CDR3 is TGTGCCAGCAGCTTAGATCCGGACAGTCCTAGGGGGAACTCTGGAAACACCATATATTTT. The chain carries TRBV11-3 and TRBJ1-3; D is perhaps TRBD1 (6 bases). The V end was cut by 0 bases, the J end by 0 bases, with 21 bases between. Germline V lookup: CDR1 SGHNT, CDR2 YENEEA. The CDR3 consists of 20 residues.

The V gene is TRBV30, the J gene TRBJ1-2, with 11 bases fitting TRBD1. The V and J ends lost 2 bases and 8 bases, in that order; junction bases with no gene match: 19. The CDR3 runs to 18 residues. The germline V gene has CDR1 GTSNPN and CDR2 SVGIG (reference sequence). CDR3 in amino acids: CAWSPRRTGGAKRVGYTF. In nucleotides, the CDR3 is TGTGCCTGGAGTCCGAGACGGACAGGGGGCGCAAAACGCGTCGGCTACACCTTC.

The chain has TRBV18 and TRBJ2-6; tentatively, D is TRBD1 (5 bases). Between the trimmed V and J ends, which lost 6 bases and 2 bases, there was a span of 11 bases. CDR1 is KGHSH and CDR2 is LQKENI in the germline V gene. CDR3 length: 15 amino acids. The CDR3 region is CASSIRGAGANVLTF. The CDR3 nucleotides are TGTGCCAGCTCGATTAGGGGTGCTGGGGCCAACGTCCTGACTTTC.

CDR3 in DNA: TGTGCCAGCAGTCCAGGGAATCCGCTGGGGGAGCAGTACTTC. Its translation is CASSPGNPLGEQYF. The chain couples TRBV28 to TRBJ2-7; tentative D call: TRBD1 (5 bases). The V and J ends lost 5 bases and 7 bases respectively, with 18 bases between them. The CDR3 is 14 amino acids. The germline V gene encodes CDR1 MDHEN and CDR2 SYDVKM. Variable domain in full (rest from reference TRBV28 and TRBJ2-7): DVKVTQSSRYLVKRTGEKVFLECVQDMDHENMFWYRQDPGLGLRLIYFSYDVKMKEKGDIPEGYSVSREKKERFSLILESASTNQTSMYLCASSPGNPLGEQYFGPGTRLTVT.

The chain has TRBV14 and TRBJ1-2, with D possibly TRBD1 on 6 matching bases. Trimming stripped 0 bases from V and 3 bases from J, with 11 bases between. The germline V gene has CDR1 SGHDN and CDR2 FVKESK. CDR3 length: 15 residues. The CDR3 loop reads CASSQDPGHYYGYTF. The DNA of the CDR3 is TGTGCCAGCAGCCAAGATCCGGGACATTACTATGGCTACACCTTC.

The gene calls are TRBV7-3 and TRBJ2-7; 9 positions match TRBD2. There are 15 residues in the CDR3. CDR1 SGHTA and CDR2 FQGTGA come from the germline V gene. The trim removed 5 bases at V and 7 bases at J, leaving 12 bases unmatched. CDR3 in amino acids: CASSPSGIPSGEQYF. Written as DNA, the CDR3 is TGTGCCAGCAGCCCTAGCGGGATCCCCTCAGGGGAGCAGTACTTC.

The chain uses TRBV7-7 and TRBJ2-7; D possibly corresponds to TRBD2 (5 bases). CDR3 size: 15 residues. Germline V gives CDR1 SSHAT, CDR2 FNYEAQ (reference sequence). Trimming took 5 bases from V and 3 from J, leaving 17 bases between them. For the CDR3, the DNA is TGTGCCAGCAGCCCCCTGTCAGAGAGGGACTACGAGCAGTACTTC. Amino acid sequence: CASSPLSERDYEQYF.

V and J are TRBV5-1 and TRBJ2-5, with D perhaps TRBD1 (5 bases). The J call may be in error: the DNA end matches TRBJ2-7 better. The germline V gene has CDR1 SGHRS and CDR2 YFSETQ. This CDR3 is 14 amino acids long. For the CDR3, the DNA is TGCGCCAGCAGCCTGAACAGGCCCCCCTACGAGCAGTACTTC. Its protein is CASSLNRPPYEQYF.

The V and J genes are TRBV4-1 and TRBJ1-3; 8 bases match TRBD1. This CDR3 is built from 14 residues. With 2 bases clipped from V and 8 bases from J, the junction kept 5 bases outside the gene matches. The V gene's germline CDR1 is MGHRA and CDR2 YSYEKL. CDR3 residues: CASSQRRGLYTIYF. CDR3 sequence (DNA): TGCGCCAGCAGCCAACGCAGGGGGCTATACACCATATATTTT.

The sample holds one count of this clone. The chain is built from TRBV6-6 and TRBJ1-1; D call uncertain. The CDR3 runs to 11 residues. Germline CDR1 and CDR2: MNHNY and SVGAGI (reference sequence). V lost 7 bases, J lost 9 bases, and 12 bases lay in between. CDR3 nucleotides: TGTGCCAGCATATTCTGGGGTAAAGCTTTCTTT. It specifies CASIFWGKAFF.

The gene calls are TRBV28 and TRBJ2-1; 15 nucleotides align to TRBD2. V lost 8 bases and J lost 8; bases outside the gene matches: 16. Germline V lookup: CDR1 MDHEN, CDR2 SYDVKM. The CDR3 runs 18 residues. CDR3 amino acids: CASPKGTGLAGGSDEQFF. As DNA, the CDR3 is TGTGCCAGCCCAAAGGGTACCGGACTAGCGGGAGGGTCGGATGAGCAGTTCTTC.

This clone was counted once. V and J are TRBV9 and TRBJ1-1; 7 bases fit TRBD1. Looked up from germline, CDR1 is SGDLS and CDR2 is YYNGEE. This CDR3 region has 15 residues. V dropped 4 bases and J dropped 3; count of bases not matched to a gene: 9. The CDR3 region is CASSPYRGGDTEAFF. DNA of the CDR3: TGTGCCAGCAGCCCCTACAGGGGAGGTGACACTGAAGCTTTCTTT.

This clone appeared a single time. This sequence joins TRBV7-9 and TRBJ2-5; D not resolved. Gene TRBJ2-7 matches the end of the DNA better, so the J call may be wrong. CDR1 is SEHNR and CDR2 is FQNEAQ in the germline V gene (reference sequence). The CDR3 runs 12 residues. CDR3 sequence (DNA): TGTGCCAGCAACCTTGAAGGGAACGAGCAGTACTTC. It is translated as CASNLEGNEQYF.